This TCR beta chain was profiled in a study of OX40 agonist ivuxolimab in advanced cancers. Study in general: The dose-escalation cohort had hepatocellular carcinoma, melanoma, renal cell or head and neck cancer.

Autoimmune disease history or systemic immunosuppression meant exclusion. Samples of blood were obtained at baseline, on cycle 4 day 1, and on cycle 7 day 1. Profiling relied on immunoSEQ multiplex PCR, and the TCRdb table lists in-frame clones only, not all of them. The sample carries some 41,000 clones, just under 90% recorded once. This clonotype was obtained from an adult with an advanced solid tumor such as melanoma, head and neck, liver or kidney cancer. Sequencing used CD4+ or CD8+ T cells sorted from blood, obtained in a trial of the OX40 agonist ivuxolimab.

CDR3 protein: CASSLGRAGPYEQYF. The CDR3 nucleotides are TGTGCCAGCAGCTTGGGTCGGGCAGGGCCCTACGAGCAGTACTTC. The chain recombines TRBV5-8 with TRBJ2-7, with D tentatively TRBD1 (5 bases). Deletions cut 0 bases from V and 2 bases from J, with 12 bases between. This CDR3 region has 15 residues. CDR1 SGHTS and CDR2 YDEGEE come from the germline V gene. The full variable domain, completed using reference TRBV5-8 and TRBJ2-7, is EAGVTQSPTHLIKTRGQQATLRCSPISGHTSVYWYQQALGLGLQFLLWYDEGEERNRGNFPPRFSGRQFPNYSSELNVNALELEDSALYLCASSLGRAGPYEQYFGPGTRLTVT.